The rows below give T cell receptor beta chains drawn from one sample of a study of T-cell reconstitution after alpha-beta-depleted transplantation in children. A single record per CDR3 protein comes from TCRdb applying MiXCR to the PCR reads. The data contain approximately 430,000 distinct CDR3 sequences, under 20% of them singletons. This specimen consisted of PBMCs, mostly from graft donor cells, obtained 360 days after TCRalphabeta/CD19-depleted stem cell transplant. Receptors originate from a boy in the first two years of life who had a stem cell transplant for Wiskott-Aldrich syndrome, so the T cells may come from the graft donor. CDR3s include the opening cysteine and the closing phenylalanine or tryptophan. D genes are given only for firm matches. Where a row states a size, it is once, few, many or the class of an expanded clone; other rows omit it.

size	V	D	J	CDR3	DNA
few	TRBV7-6	TRBD1	TRBJ2-7	CASSSAVGRGIFYEQYF	TGTGCCAGCAGCTCAGCCGTAGGCAGGGGGATCTTTTACGAGCAGTACTTC
.	TRBV20-1	TRBD1	TRBJ2-7	CSATGQGTYEQYF	TGCAGTGCCACGGGACAGGGTACTTACGAGCAGTACTTC
few	TRBV20-1	.	TRBJ2-4	CSANSLVNIQYF	TGCAGTGCTAATTCCCTAGTAAACATTCAGTACTTC
.	TRBV15	.	TRBJ2-5	CATSRGRIKETQYF	TGTGCCACCAGCAGGGGGAGGATCAAAGAGACCCAGTACTTC
.	TRBV7-2	.	TRBJ2-3	CASTLGHFRTDTQYF	TGTGCCAGCACCCTTGGACACTTTCGCACAGATACGCAGTATTTT
few	TRBV5-1	TRBD1	TRBJ2-1	CASSLNTHRGSSYNEQFF	TGCGCCAGCAGCTTGAACACACACAGGGGTAGCTCCTACAATGAGCAGTTCTTC
.	TRBV12-3/TRBV12-4	TRBD2	TRBJ2-4	CASSFWTSGGQNIQYF	TGTGCCAGCAGTTTTTGGACTAGCGGGGGCCAAAACATTCAGTACTTC
.	TRBV11-2	TRBD2	TRBJ2-5	CASRRGGVETQYF	TGTGCCAGCAGGCGGGGGGGCGTGGAGACCCAGTACTTC
.	TRBV5-1	.	TRBJ2-1	CASTQSEANNEQFF	TGCGCCAGCACCCAATCGGAGGCAAACAATGAGCAGTTCTTC
.	TRBV7-2	.	TRBJ2-5	CASSLVHRGGFQETQYF	TGTGCCAGCAGCTTAGTTCATCGAGGGGGATTCCAAGAGACCCAGTACTTC
few	TRBV29-1	.	TRBJ1-1	CSVEVAGREGRTEAFF	TGCAGCGTTGAAGTGGCGGGAAGGGAAGGTAGAACTGAAGCTTTCTTT
.	TRBV10-3	.	TRBJ2-5	CAISEWGRGSQETQYF	TGTGCCATCAGTGAGTGGGGCAGGGGTTCTCAAGAGACCCAGTACTTC
.	TRBV10-3	.	TRBJ2-3	CATRQASTDTQYF	TGTGCCACCCGACAGGCTAGCACAGATACGCAGTATTTT
.	TRBV11-2	.	TRBJ1-1	CASSLRGYTEAFF	TGTGCCAGCAGCCTCCGAGGGTACACTGAAGCTTTCTTT
few	TRBV6-1	.	TRBJ2-1	CASRPGPLRGYNEQFF	TGTGCCAGCAGACCCGGACCTCTCAGGGGTTACAATGAGCAGTTCTTC
.	TRBV7-8	.	TRBJ2-1	CASSPRGSVSYNEQFF	TGTGCCAGCAGCCCAAGGGGGAGCGTCTCCTACAATGAGCAGTTCTTC
.	TRBV5-1	TRBD1	TRBJ2-3	CASSLGQGRLTDTQYF	TGCGCCAGCAGCTTGGGACAGGGGAGGCTCACAGATACGCAGTATTTT
few	TRBV2	.	TRBJ2-3	CASSEGAYTDTQYF	TGTGCCAGCAGTGAAGGAGCGTACACAGATACGCAGTATTTT
once	TRBV18	TRBD1	TRBJ1-2	CASSPIGTGYRNYGYTF	TGTGCCAGCTCACCAATCGGGACAGGGTATCGGAACTATGGCTACACCTTC
many	TRBV12-3/TRBV12-4	TRBD2	TRBJ2-2	CASRRTSGNTGELFF	TGTGCCAGCAGGCGTACTAGCGGTAACACCGGGGAGCTGTTTTTT
.	TRBV7-9	.	TRBJ2-1	CASSSCAGLSYNEQFF	TGTGCCAGCAGCTCCTGCGCGGGCCTCTCCTACAATGAGCAGTTCTTC
.	TRBV7-8	TRBD1	TRBJ2-7	CASSLANKWDRGHLKQYF	TGTGCCAGCAGCTTAGCGAATAAGTGGGACAGGGGTCATCTCAAGCAGTACTTC
.	TRBV12-3/TRBV12-4	.	TRBJ2-6	CASSPRSDASGANVLTF	TGTGCCAGCAGCCCAAGATCGGACGCCTCTGGGGCCAACGTCCTGACTTTC
.	TRBV28	TRBD2	TRBJ2-1	CASSLSPHSGGVGEQFF	TGTGCCAGCAGTTTATCCCCCCATAGCGGGGGGGTTGGTGAGCAGTTCTTC
.	TRBV6-2/TRBV6-3	.	TRBJ2-2	CASSYRASQTGELFF	TGTGCCAGCAGTTATAGGGCCAGCCAGACCGGGGAGCTGTTTTTT
.	TRBV12-3/TRBV12-4	.	TRBJ2-7	CASSWRDFSYEQYF	TGTGCCAGCAGTTGGAGGGACTTTAGCTACGAGCAGTACTTC
.	TRBV28	.	TRBJ2-7	CASSLLAQQYF	TGTGCCAGCAGTTTGCTAGCTCAGCAGTACTTC
.	TRBV20-1	TRBD2	TRBJ2-1	CSAPLGLAYNEQFF	TGCAGTGCTCCCCTAGGACTAGCCTACAATGAGCAGTTCTTC
few	TRBV4-3	TRBD1	TRBJ2-3	CASSQATGGRNTQYF	TGCGCCAGCAGCCAAGCGACAGGGGGGCGGAATACGCAGTATTTT
few	TRBV6-2/TRBV6-3	TRBD2	TRBJ2-3	CASRLAGGPTDTQYF	TGTGCCAGCAGGTTAGCGGGAGGGCCCACAGATACGCAGTATTTT
few	TRBV10-3	.	TRBJ1-5	CAISDMWGANQPQHF	TGTGCCATCAGTGATATGTGGGGAGCCAATCAGCCCCAGCATTTT
.	TRBV5-1	TRBD2	TRBJ2-1	CASNPSGEGLYNEQFF	TGCGCCAGCAATCCTAGCGGGGAGGGGCTCTACAATGAGCAGTTCTTC